What follows describes a single T cell receptor (beta chain). In the study's own analysis: Amplification from reference gene primers served as the basis for estimated nucleated cell counts. TCRdb keeps only in-frame clones here, not all; method: immunoSEQ multiplex PCR. V and J calls and clone size are given by that table; D and trimming were obtained from the DNA. This table holds some 180,000 clones, around 90% found once. The data belong to a study of blood T cell repertoires in COVID-19. In the study overall: Collection of acute and convalescent COVID-19 samples took place in the United States, Italy and Spain. Sample material is recorded as cDNA or gDNA derived from T cells, B-cell-depleted T cells, or PBMCs.

Germline trimming cut 6 bases from V and 1 base from J; bases unmatched to any gene: 5. The CDR3 is 14 residues long. CDR1 MNHEY and CDR2 SVGAGI come from the germline V gene. The V call is TRBV6-5, the J call TRBJ2-7; TRBD1 aligns across 8 bases. The origin of this receptor is a man between 60 and 70 years old with active or convalescent COVID-19. The specimen was peripheral blood. For the CDR3, the DNA is TGTGCCAGCAGAGGGGACAGGACTTCCTACGAGCAGTACTTC. Its translation is CASRGDRTSYEQYF.